This T cell receptor beta chain emerged from a study of cytomegalovirus exposure and HLA in healthy donors. Sequencing used immunoSEQ multiplex PCR; TCRdb keeps in-frame clones, though not all of them. The sample yields some 130,000 clones, 89% seen once. CDR1 and CDR2 from the germline V gene are SGDLS and YYNGEE. The V and J ends lost 4 bases and 8 bases respectively, with 24 bases between them. The CDR3 is 16 amino acids. Sequencing was done on a sample of PBMCs. This clonotype was obtained from a woman aged 18-29 years in good health and CMV-seronegative. The rearrangement joins TRBV9 to TRBJ1-2; no clear D gene. The CDR3 sequence: CASSPSQQPPAGGYTF. The CDR3, as DNA: TGTGCCAGCAGCCCGAGTCAACAGCCCCCGGCGGGCGGCTACACCTTC.